Below, one T cell receptor beta chain is given with its context. Its recognized antigen is unknown. No base qualities exist here, and no much larger clone lies one base off it. Each collaborating institution followed its own protocols to collect whole blood in K2EDTA tubes. For TCRbeta analysis, collaborators shipped samples in one of three forms: frozen whole blood, isolated PBMCs, or DNA extracted from either of those sample types. The sample originates from a study of blood T cell repertoires in COVID-19 (dated by TCRdb to 2020 to 2021). Study-wide context: Samples covering the acute and convalescent phases of COVID-19 were provided by collaborators in the United States, Italy and Spain. The prospective study material was composed of cDNA or gDNA derived from T cells, B-cell-depleted T cells, or PBMCs. The samples were drawn from the first 160 participants of the ongoing ImmuneRACE study and from some 1,300 subjects provided by 6 global collaborators. HLA class I and class II types, where available, came from metadata supplied by the sample provider rather than from assay-based typing. The dataset comprised deeply sampled blood TCRbeta repertoires from subjects exposed to, actively infected with, or recovered from COVID-19. Sample metadata almost always included a de-identified subject ID, COVID-19 status, age in years and sex. The repertoires were released in a freely available public database meant as a resource for research on the immune response to SARS-CoV-2.

The immunoSEQ Assay, a bias-controlled multiplex PCR, was used to amplify TCRbeta CDR3 regions from genomic DNA. As for the authors' bioinformatics: Within the assay, amplification of reference gene primers was used to estimate how many nucleated cells each sample contained. Sequence reads were collapsed and filtered to measure the absolute abundance of every unique TCRbeta CDR3 rearrangement. Productive Simpson clonality was computed per sample as the square root of Simpson's diversity index over productive rearrangements. The source is immuneACCESS, and TCRdb retained only in-frame sequences with V and J called. Part of the clones is not carried over; for the studies checked, unresolved V genes explain less than half of this, and the remainder is unexplained. V and J calls plus clone size are reproduced from that table; the DNA served to infer D and trimming. Recorded for this sample are over 400,000 clones; 70% to 90% of them occurred a single time. The ten largest clonotypes hold 1.4% to 1.5% of the sample.

Counted from cysteine to phenylalanine, this CDR3 has 15 amino acids. Left in the record is the CDR3 DNA by itself, 45 bases read in frame from the first base. V lost 2 bases and J lost 10 bases; the stretch between them is 18 bases long. The germline V gene (reference sequence) sets CDR1 to GTSNPN and CDR2 to SVGIG. The full study reports these points: Clinical and demographic metadata were provided uncurated, with the amount varying by source and participant.

Sequenced sample: peripheral blood. Here the chain combines TRBV30 and TRBJ1-6, with the D gene not clear enough to name. The clonotype originates from a woman aged 25 to 39 with active or convalescent COVID-19. The DNA reads as follows: TGTGCCTGGAGTATCGACATTAATACGGTCTCACCCCTCCACTTT. Translated, this is CAWSIDINTVSPLHF.